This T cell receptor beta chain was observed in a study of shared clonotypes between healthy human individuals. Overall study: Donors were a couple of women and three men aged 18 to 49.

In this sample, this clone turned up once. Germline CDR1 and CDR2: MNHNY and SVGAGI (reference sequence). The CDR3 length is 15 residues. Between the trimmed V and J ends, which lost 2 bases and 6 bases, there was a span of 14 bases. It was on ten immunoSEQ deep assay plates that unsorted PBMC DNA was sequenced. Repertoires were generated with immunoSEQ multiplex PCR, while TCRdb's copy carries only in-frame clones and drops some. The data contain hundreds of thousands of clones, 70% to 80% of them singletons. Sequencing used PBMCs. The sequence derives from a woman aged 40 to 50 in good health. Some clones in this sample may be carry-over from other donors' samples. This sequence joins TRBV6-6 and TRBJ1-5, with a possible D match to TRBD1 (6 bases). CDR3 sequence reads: CASSYGQGMGQPQHF. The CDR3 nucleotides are TGTGCCAGCAGTTACGGGCAGGGGATGGGTCAGCCCCAGCATTTT.